The 28 T cell receptor beta chains reported below all come from one sample, sequenced in a study of shared clonotypes between healthy human individuals. Here immunoSEQ multiplex PCR was the method, and the copy in TCRdb shows in-frame clones only, minus some. This sample has 2,500,000 or so clones; 93% occur once, and the top ten carry approximately 0.35%. Sample: naive CD4+ T cells from PBMCs. Documented subset: CD45RA+ positively selected. The receptor set was obtained from a man younger than 35 in good health. Some clones in this sample may be carry-over from other donors' samples.

This clone was counted once. The chain is built from TRBV18 and TRBJ2-7, with unresolved D. Germline lookup yields CDR1 KGHSH and CDR2 LQKENI. CDR3 length: 16 amino acids. V was shortened by 1 base and J by 0 bases, with 13 bases between the two germline ends. The CDR3 protein is CASSPRVSLNSYEQYF. The CDR3 DNA reads TGTGCCAGCTCACCACGTGTTAGCTTGAACTCCTACGAGCAGTACTTC.

V and J are TRBV28 and TRBJ2-7, with TRBD1 matching 7 bases. The CDR3 extends over 13 amino acids. V shed 11 bases, J shed 4 bases, and the junction held 11 bases outside the gene matches. Germline lookup yields CDR1 MDHEN and CDR2 SYDVKM. In DNA, the CDR3 is TGTGCCGGAAGTCGACAGGGCCCTTACGAGCAGTACTTC. It translates to CAGSRQGPYEQYF. Looking up the rest from reference TRBV28 and TRBJ2-7 gives the full variable domain: DVKVTQSSRYLVKRTGEKVFLECVQDMDHENMFWYRQDPGLGLRLIYFSYDVKMKEKGDIPEGYSVSREKKERFSLILESASTNQTSMYLCAGSRQGPYEQYFGPGTRLTVT.

In nucleotides, the CDR3 is TGTGCCAGCACACCGTATTTCGGGAGCAATCAGCCCCAGCATTTT. Its translation: CASTPYFGSNQPQHF. The gene calls are TRBV28 and TRBJ1-5; D not resolved. The germline CDR1 and CDR2 sequences are MDHEN and SYDVKM. The ends were cut back, 7 bases at V and 1 base at J, with 14 bases in the middle. This CDR3 is built from 15 residues. Complete variable domain (other parts from reference TRBV28 and TRBJ1-5): DVKVTQSSRYLVKRTGEKVFLECVQDMDHENMFWYRQDPGLGLRLIYFSYDVKMKEKGDIPEGYSVSREKKERFSLILESASTNQTSMYLCASTPYFGSNQPQHFGDGTRLSIL.

This rearrangement joins TRBV28 to TRBJ2-1, with TRBD1 as a possible D gene (5 bases). The V gene lost 5 bases and the J gene lost 5 bases, with 7 bases spanning the gap. The CDR3 is 12 residues long. Germline V gene lookup returns CDR1 MDHEN and CDR2 SYDVKM. The CDR3 DNA is TGTGCCAGCAGTGAACAGGACAATGAGCAGTTCTTC. It specifies CASSEQDNEQFF.

This clone was picked up one time. As DNA, the CDR3 is TGCGCCAGCAGCCAAGATCAAGTCTATGGCTACACCTTC. Protein: CASSQDQVYGYTF. V and J are TRBV4-3 and TRBJ1-2; D is ambiguous. With 0 bases removed from V and 4 bases from J, the gap between germline ends came to 6 bases. Germline CDR1 and CDR2: LGHNA and YSLEER. This CDR3 has 13 residues.

V and J are TRBV5-4 and TRBJ2-7, with TRBD1 identical over 8 bases. Germline CDR1 and CDR2: SGHNT and YYREEE (reference sequence). The trim removed 4 bases at V and 10 bases at J, leaving 16 bases unmatched. This CDR3 spans 15 amino acids. The CDR3 is CASSPGGGQVYPQYF. The CDR3 DNA sequence: TGTGCCAGCAGCCCAGGTGGGGGACAGGTATATCCACAGTACTTC.

The rearrangement joins TRBV7-9 to TRBJ1-5; 9 bases map to TRBD1. This CDR3 spans 15 amino acids. Per germline, CDR1 SEHNR and CDR2 FQNEAQ (reference sequence). V shed 5 bases and J 3 bases; nucleotides not matched to a gene: 5. Written as DNA, the CDR3 is TGTGCCAGCAGCCCCGGACAGGGGATCAATCAGCCCCAGCATTTT. Its protein is CASSPGQGINQPQHF. The whole variable domain, filled in from reference TRBV7-9 and TRBJ1-5, reads DTGVSQNPRHKITKRGQNVTFRCDPISEHNRLYWYRQTLGQGPEFLTYFQNEAQLEKSRLLSDRFSAERPKGSFSTLEIQRTEQGDSAMYLCASSPGQGINQPQHFGDGTRLSIL.

This chain uses TRBV5-1 with TRBJ2-2; TRBD2 is a possible D gene (5 bases). The CDR3 is 14 amino acids. Trimming left V 4 bases short and J 3 bases short, with 10 bases between. The germline V gene has CDR1 SGHRS and CDR2 YFSETQ. CDR3 amino acids: CASSTIGDTGELFF. CDR3 bases: TGCGCCAGCAGCACCATCGGGGACACCGGGGAGCTGTTTTTT.

The chain links TRBV9 to TRBJ1-2, with TRBD1 as a possible D gene (6 bases). V was cut by 3 bases and J by 4 bases, with 22 bases left in between. Per germline, CDR1 SGDLS and CDR2 YYNGEE. The CDR3 sequence is 17 residues long. For the CDR3, the DNA is TGTGCCAGCAGCGGAGGTTGGGGGGGCGCTATTCCCTATGGCTACACCTTC. This gives the protein CASSGGWGGAIPYGYTF.

V gene TRBV7-8 combines with J gene TRBJ1-5; the D is unclear. V was trimmed by 1 base and J by 6 bases, leaving 16 bases between them. Germline CDR1 SGHVS, CDR2 FQNEAQ. The CDR3 loop spans 16 amino acids. The CDR3 spells CASSLVSDYWGQPQHF. DNA for the CDR3: TGTGCCAGCAGCTTAGTCTCGGACTATTGGGGTCAGCCCCAGCATTTT.

This clone was picked up one time. Other DNA sequences in this specimen translate into the identical CDR3. The chain links TRBV10-3 to TRBJ2-5; possible D gene TRBD1, 6 bases. The germline V gene has CDR1 ENHRY and CDR2 SYGVKD. V was shortened by 0 bases and J by 2 bases, with 7 bases between the two germline ends. The CDR3 has 14 residues. CDR3 nucleotides: TGTGCCATCAGTGAGTCTACAGGGCAAGAGACCCAGTACTTC. This encodes CAISESTGQETQYF.

The chain carries TRBV5-1 and TRBJ2-3; 15 nucleotides align to TRBD2. From germline, CDR1 is SGHRS and CDR2 YFSETQ. V was clipped by 4 bases and J by 6 bases; unmatched bases: 6. CDR3 length: 16 amino acids. The chain's CDR3 is CASSPRTSGRGDTQYF. CDR3 nucleotide sequence: TGCGCCAGCAGCCCTCGGACTAGCGGGAGGGGGGATACGCAGTATTTT.

The CDR3 is CASRSPLRDTSNEQFF. The DNA for the CDR3 is TGTGCCAGCAGATCGCCCCTCCGGGACACTTCCAATGAGCAGTTCTTC. V and J are TRBV27 and TRBJ2-1, with D perhaps TRBD1 (6 bases). The germline V and J ends were trimmed by 6 bases and 6 bases, with 21 bases remaining between them. The CDR3 runs to 16 residues. Looked up from germline, CDR1 is MNHEY and CDR2 is SMNVEV (reference sequence).

J is TRBJ2-1 and V is TRBV4-3; 7 bases line up with TRBD2. This CDR3 is built from 14 residues. Germline CDR1 LGHNA, CDR2 YSLEER. Trimming removed 0 bases from V and 9 bases from J; junction bases left unmatched: 5. CDR3 protein: CASSQDWEGTEQFF. The CDR3 DNA reads TGCGCCAGCAGCCAAGACTGGGAGGGGACTGAGCAGTTCTTC.

Worth noting for this clone: Other nucleotide sequences from this sample produce the same CDR3. This sequence joins TRBV18 and TRBJ1-2; TRBD1 aligns across 7 bases. Germline V gene data show CDR1 as KGHSH and CDR2 as LQKENI. J was trimmed by 8 bases and V by 1 base; bases with no gene match: 4. CDR3 length: 13 amino acids. The CDR3 DNA follows: TGTGCCAGCTCACCACAGGGGGCGGGAGGCTACACCTTC. The encoded protein is CASSPQGAGGYTF. The variable domain in full, completed from reference TRBV18 and TRBJ1-2, reads NAGVMQNPRHLVRRRGQEARLRCSPMKGHSHVYWYRQLPEEGLKFMVYLQKENIIDESGMPKERFSAEFPKEGPSILRIQQVVRGDSAAYFCASSPQGAGGYTFGSGTRLTVV.

The chain is built from TRBV5-5 and TRBJ1-5, with 9 bases that match TRBD1. After removal of 4 bases from V and 4 bases from J, the junction contained 9 bases not matched to a gene. The CDR3 has 16 residues. CDR1 is SGHKS, CDR2 YYEKEE, per germline (reference sequence). CDR3 in amino acids: CASSRDGTGTNQPQHF. The DNA for the CDR3 is TGTGCCAGCAGCCGGGACGGGACAGGGACGAATCAGCCCCAGCATTTT.

This clone was picked up a small number of times. Other nucleotide sequences from this sample produce the same CDR3. The rearrangement uses TRBV19 and TRBJ1-5, with 8 bases identical to TRBD1. In germline, CDR1 is LNHDA, CDR2 SQIVND (reference sequence). The CDR3 is 15 residues long. V lost 3 bases to trimming and J lost 1 base; unmatched junction nucleotides: 2. This chain's CDR3 is CASSIQGASNQPQHF. In DNA form, the CDR3 reads TGTGCCAGTAGTATCCAGGGGGCGAGCAATCAGCCCCAGCATTTT. Variable domain in full (rest from reference TRBV19 and TRBJ1-5): DGGITQSPKYLFRKEGQNVTLSCEQNLNHDAMYWYRQDPGQGLRLIYYSQIVNDFQKGDIAEGYSVSREKKESFPLTVTSAQKNPTAFYLCASSIQGASNQPQHFGDGTRLSIL.

The genes are TRBV4-3 and TRBJ2-7, with D unclear. Germline loops: CDR1 LGHNA, CDR2 YSLEER. V lost 1 base and J 0 bases, leaving 13 bases between the germline ends. The CDR3 extends over 16 amino acids. CDR3 bases: TGCGCCAGCAGCCAAGTCTCCACGTCGGCCTCCTACGAGCAGTACTTC. Protein product: CASSQVSTSASYEQYF.

The rearrangement links TRBV5-1 to TRBJ2-4; D is unclear. The CDR3 is 14 residues long. The germline V gene encodes CDR1 SGHRS and CDR2 YFSETQ. V was trimmed by 3 bases and J by 0 bases, leaving 7 bases between them. CDR3 amino acids: CASSWARAKNIQYF. CDR3 nucleotides: TGCGCCAGCAGCTGGGCGAGAGCCAAAAACATTCAGTACTTC.

The V call is TRBV25-1, the J call TRBJ2-7; D might be TRBD1 or TRBD2, each matching 5 bases. The ends were cut back, 1 base at V and 4 bases at J, with 17 bases in the middle. Germline V gives CDR1 MGHDK, CDR2 SYGVNS. The CDR3 extends over 16 amino acids. The chain's CDR3 is CASSESGQGPRYEQYF. The CDR3 coding sequence is TGTGCCAGCAGTGAATCGGGGCAGGGCCCTCGATACGAGCAGTACTTC.

This clone is a singleton in its sample. CDR3 bases: TGTGCCAGCAGCGTAGGGCGGGCCCTCCACTTT. Encoded protein: CASSVGRALHF. V is TRBV9 and J is TRBJ1-6; D is unresolved. The V gene's germline CDR1 is SGDLS and CDR2 YYNGEE. CDR3 length: 11 residues. Trimming removed 0 bases at V and 14 bases at J, with 6 bases between.

The chain combines TRBV11-1 with TRBJ2-3, with D possibly TRBD1 on 6 matching bases. This CDR3 region has 14 residues. Germline values: CDR1 SGHAT, CDR2 FQDESV (reference sequence). V lost 1 base to trimming and J lost 8 bases, with 13 bases between them. CDR3 in amino acids: CASSLVHREATQYF. The CDR3 DNA sequence: TGTGCCAGCAGCTTAGTACACAGGGAAGCTACGCAGTATTTT. The full variable domain, completed using reference TRBV11-1 and TRBJ2-3, is EAEVAQSPRYKITEKSQAVAFWCDPISGHATLYWYRQILGQGPELLVQFQDESVVDDSQLPKDRFSAERLKGVDSTLKIQPAELGDSAMYLCASSLVHREATQYFGPGTRLTVL.

The rearrangement links TRBV19 to TRBJ1-2, with TRBD1 identical over 7 bases. Germline CDR1 and CDR2: LNHDA and SQIVND (reference sequence). The CDR3 consists of 13 residues. The V segment lost 3 bases and the J segment 3 bases; nucleotides outside the gene matches: 1. DNA of the CDR3: TGTGCCAGTAGTATCGGACAGGACTATGGCTACACCTTC. It encodes CASSIGQDYGYTF.

The chain recombines TRBV9 with TRBJ2-7; no clear D gene. V was shortened by 0 bases and J by 0 bases, with 10 bases between the two germline ends. Germline V gene data show CDR1 as SGDLS and CDR2 as YYNGEE. The CDR3 runs 15 residues. CDR3 nucleotides: TGTGCCAGCAGCGTAGCTTTCGCGAGCTCCTACGAGCAGTACTTC. Translation: CASSVAFASSYEQYF.

This chain connects TRBV6-1 to TRBJ1-1; D uncertain. The CDR3 has 12 residues. V dropped 1 base and J dropped 9 bases, with 9 bases sitting between them. Germline CDR1 reads MNHNS; CDR2 reads SASEGT. CDR3 sequence reads: CASSEGTSQAFF. The CDR3 nucleotides are TGTGCCAGCAGTGAAGGCACGAGTCAAGCTTTCTTT.

This chain joins TRBV19 and TRBJ1-2; TRBD1 matches 9 bases. The germline V gene encodes CDR1 LNHDA and CDR2 SQIVND (reference sequence). V shed 5 bases and J 0 bases; nucleotides not matched to a gene: 4. CDR3 length: 15 residues. The CDR3 loop reads CASSPWDRANYGYTF. The CDR3 nucleotides are TGTGCCAGTAGTCCATGGGACAGGGCTAACTATGGCTACACCTTC.

The gene calls are TRBV28 and TRBJ2-2; D unresolved. This CDR3 comprises 13 residues. Germline CDR1 is MDHEN and CDR2 is SYDVKM. Between the trimmed V and J ends, which lost 6 bases and 5 bases, there was a span of 10 bases. The DNA for the CDR3 is TGTGCCAGCAGCCCCGGTCGGACCGGGGAGCTGTTTTTT. Its translation: CASSPGRTGELFF.

The chain links TRBV7-2 to TRBJ2-3, with 9 bases matching TRBD2. The V and J ends lost 5 bases and 4 bases, in that order; junction bases with no gene match: 4. CDR3 length equals 14 residues. Germline-derived CDR1 and CDR2 are SGHTA and FQGNSA. CDR3 region: CASSRREGADTQYF. CDR3 nucleotides: TGTGCCAGCAGCAGGCGGGAGGGGGCAGATACGCAGTATTTT.